Listed below are T cell receptor beta chains from one sample, sequenced in a study of T cell responses to AZD1222 COVID-19 vaccine. Measured with immunoSEQ multiplex PCR; TCRdb has only the in-frame clones, and not every one. The data contain roughly 180,000 clones, around 90% of them singletons. Material: peripheral blood, obtained 28 days after the second AZD1222 dose. These receptors originate from an adult who received the AZD1222 COVID-19 vaccine. Both conserved end residues are part of each CDR3. A D gene is named only where the DNA matches it firmly. Size tells how often a clone was seen (once, few, many) or the class of an expanded clone, and some rows leave it out.

v_gene: TRBV4-2; d_gene: TRBD1; abundance: .; j_gene: TRBJ2-7; CDR3nt: TGTGCCAGCAGCCAACCGGGACAGCCACTGGGTAACGAGCAGTACTTC; CDR3aa: CASSQPGQPLGNEQYF
v_gene: TRBV19; d_gene: TRBD1; abundance: .; j_gene: TRBJ1-1; CDR3nt: TGTGCCAGTAGTTCAACAGGGGGCCTAACCCGGGCTTTCTTT; CDR3aa: CASSSTGGLTRAFF
v_gene: TRBV19; d_gene: .; abundance: once; j_gene: TRBJ1-3; CDR3nt: TGTGCCAGTAGTGCTACAAGTTTCACCTCTGGAAACACCATATATTTT; CDR3aa: CASSATSFTSGNTIYF
v_gene: TRBV5-1; d_gene: .; abundance: .; j_gene: TRBJ2-7; CDR3nt: TGCGCCAGCAGCCCGGACCTCTACGAGCAGTACTTC; CDR3aa: CASSPDLYEQYF
v_gene: TRBV19; d_gene: TRBD1; abundance: once; j_gene: TRBJ1-2; CDR3nt: TGTGCCAGTAGTGACAGGGGAGCCTATGGCTACACCTTC; CDR3aa: CASSDRGAYGYTF
v_gene: TRBV5-1; d_gene: .; abundance: .; j_gene: TRBJ2-3; CDR3nt: TGCGCCAGCAGCTTGGGCGGCCTTTCAGATACGCAGTATTTT; CDR3aa: CASSLGGLSDTQYF
v_gene: TRBV5-1; d_gene: .; abundance: .; j_gene: TRBJ1-1; CDR3nt: TGCGCCAGCAGCTTTAACGGTTTGAACACTGAAGCTTTCTTT; CDR3aa: CASSFNGLNTEAFF
v_gene: TRBV3-1/TRBV3-2; d_gene: TRBD1; abundance: .; j_gene: TRBJ1-1; CDR3nt: TGTGCCAGCAGCCTCAGGACAGGGATGAACACTGAAGCTTTCTTT; CDR3aa: CASSLRTGMNTEAFF
v_gene: TRBV19; d_gene: .; abundance: .; j_gene: TRBJ2-1; CDR3nt: TGTGCCAGTAGTACGCGAGGGGGAGGGACCTACAATGAGCAGTTCTTC; CDR3aa: CASSTRGGGTYNEQFF
v_gene: TRBV10-3; d_gene: .; abundance: .; j_gene: TRBJ1-4; CDR3nt: TGTGCCATCAGTGAGCAGGGGTCTAATGAAAAACTGTTTTTT; CDR3aa: CAISEQGSNEKLFF
v_gene: TRBV27; d_gene: .; abundance: .; j_gene: TRBJ2-2; CDR3nt: TGTGCCAGCGCCTCCGGGACTCGGCCCGGGGAGCTGTTTTTT; CDR3aa: CASASGTRPGELFF
v_gene: TRBV27; d_gene: .; abundance: .; j_gene: TRBJ1-1; CDR3nt: TGTGCCAGCAGTTTCGCTCGGAACACTGAAGCTTTCTTT; CDR3aa: CASSFARNTEAFF
v_gene: TRBV2; d_gene: .; abundance: .; j_gene: TRBJ1-2; CDR3nt: TGTGCCAGCAACGGGCAGGGTAGATACACCTTC; CDR3aa: CASNGQGRYTF
v_gene: TRBV30; d_gene: .; abundance: .; j_gene: TRBJ1-5; CDR3nt: TGTGCCTCGGCCCGGGGGAGCAATCAGCCCCAGCATTTT; CDR3aa: CASARGSNQPQHF
v_gene: TRBV12-2; d_gene: .; abundance: .; j_gene: TRBJ2-2; CDR3nt: TGTGCAAGTCGCCCTAGTGGGGTGACCGGGGAGCTGTTTTTT; CDR3aa: CASRPSGVTGELFF
v_gene: TRBV9; d_gene: .; abundance: .; j_gene: TRBJ2-3; CDR3nt: TGTGCCAGCAGCGTAGCTACAGATACGCAGTATTTT; CDR3aa: CASSVATDTQYF
v_gene: TRBV5-6; d_gene: .; abundance: .; j_gene: TRBJ1-3; CDR3nt: TGTGCCAGCAGCTTTCCGACGGTAACTGGAAACACCATATATTTT; CDR3aa: CASSFPTVTGNTIYF
v_gene: TRBV19; d_gene: TRBD1; abundance: few; j_gene: TRBJ1-5; CDR3nt: TGTGCCACCGCGGACAGGGAAACTAGCAATCAGCCCCAGCATTTT; CDR3aa: CATADRETSNQPQHF
v_gene: TRBV7-2; d_gene: TRBD1; abundance: .; j_gene: TRBJ2-7; CDR3nt: TGTGCCAGCAGCTCCCGGGGAAGGGACAGGGGACTTGGCGGCGAGCAGTACTTC; CDR3aa: CASSSRGRDRGLGGEQYF
v_gene: TRBV28; d_gene: .; abundance: .; j_gene: TRBJ2-5; CDR3nt: TGTGCCAGCAGGGGGGGACCGTCCTGGTACTTC; CDR3aa: CASRGGPSWYF
v_gene: TRBV19; d_gene: TRBD1; abundance: once; j_gene: TRBJ1-1; CDR3nt: TGTGCCAGTAGTCCCGGGACAGGGCCCTTTGGGGATGCTTTCTTT; CDR3aa: CASSPGTGPFGDAFF
v_gene: TRBV28; d_gene: .; abundance: .; j_gene: TRBJ1-1; CDR3nt: TGTGCCAGCAGTTTAATCGTCACGGGGACTGAAGCTTTCTTT; CDR3aa: CASSLIVTGTEAFF
v_gene: TRBV3-1/TRBV3-2; d_gene: .; abundance: .; j_gene: TRBJ2-7; CDR3nt: TGTGCCAGCAGCCAAGCGTTTGGGGGAATCACCTACGAGCAGTACTTC; CDR3aa: CASSQAFGGITYEQYF
v_gene: TRBV27; d_gene: .; abundance: .; j_gene: TRBJ2-1; CDR3nt: TGTGCCAGCATCCAGGGAAATGAGCAGTTCTTC; CDR3aa: CASIQGNEQFF
v_gene: TRBV5-8; d_gene: .; abundance: .; j_gene: TRBJ2-1; CDR3nt: TGTGCCAGCAGCTCGCTGGGGGGCTACAATGAGCAGTTCTTC; CDR3aa: CASSSLGGYNEQFF
v_gene: TRBV6-6; d_gene: TRBD1; abundance: .; j_gene: TRBJ1-2; CDR3nt: TGTGCCAGCAGTCGTAGGTCGCCAGGGACAGGGGAAAATGGCTACACCTTC; CDR3aa: CASSRRSPGTGENGYTF
v_gene: TRBV7-2; d_gene: TRBD2; abundance: .; j_gene: TRBJ2-1; CDR3nt: TGTGCCAGCAGCTTAGCCGGGACTAGCGGGGGCTACAATGAGCAGTTCTTC; CDR3aa: CASSLAGTSGGYNEQFF
v_gene: TRBV7-9; d_gene: .; abundance: once; j_gene: TRBJ1-1; CDR3nt: TGTGCCAGCAGATCTTCGTCCGGAATGAACACTGAAGCTTTCTTT; CDR3aa: CASRSSSGMNTEAFF
v_gene: TRBV29-1; d_gene: TRBD2; abundance: once; j_gene: TRBJ2-3; CDR3nt: TGCAGCGTTCGAGCGGGAGGGACGACAGATACGCAGTATTTT; CDR3aa: CSVRAGGTTDTQYF
v_gene: TRBV4-2; d_gene: .; abundance: .; j_gene: TRBJ2-5; CDR3nt: TGTGCCAGCAGCCCGGAGGGTTCCGCCTCTGGGACCCAGTACTTC; CDR3aa: CASSPEGSASGTQYF
v_gene: TRBV23-1; d_gene: .; abundance: .; j_gene: TRBJ2-7; CDR3nt: TGCGCCAGCCCCTTGGGCCAGCCTGTTGTCTACGAGCAGTACTTC; CDR3aa: CASPLGQPVVYEQYF
v_gene: TRBV27; d_gene: TRBD1; abundance: .; j_gene: TRBJ1-4; CDR3nt: TGTGCCAGCAGTTATCAGGGACAGTCTAATGAAAAACTGTTTTTT; CDR3aa: CASSYQGQSNEKLFF